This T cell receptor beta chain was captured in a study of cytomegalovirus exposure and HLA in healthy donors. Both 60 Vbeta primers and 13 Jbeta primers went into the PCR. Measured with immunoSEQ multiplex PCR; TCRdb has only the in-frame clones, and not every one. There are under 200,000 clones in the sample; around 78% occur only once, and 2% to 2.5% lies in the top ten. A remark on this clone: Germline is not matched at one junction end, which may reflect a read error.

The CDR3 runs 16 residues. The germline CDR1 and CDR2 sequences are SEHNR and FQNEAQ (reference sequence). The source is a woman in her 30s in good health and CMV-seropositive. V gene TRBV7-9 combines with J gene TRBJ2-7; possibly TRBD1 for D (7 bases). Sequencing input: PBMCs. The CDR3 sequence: CSSSLVGGRETYEQYF. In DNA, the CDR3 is TGTTCCAGCAGCTTAGTAGGGGGCCGGGAGACCTACGAGCAGTACTTC.